This TCR beta chain stems from a study of T cells expressing NK-cell markers. The study, taken as a whole, reports: In a handful of donors, dominant NKG2C+ clonotypes were roughly 1.0-7.5% of CD8+ T cells. Topping the CD3+CD56-NKG2C+ fraction as well were these clonotypes, in a few donors.

On this clonotype itself: The antigen remains undetermined.

The CDR3 runs to 12 residues. Germline CDR1 reads LNHDA; CDR2 reads SQIVND (reference sequence). What made the TCR beta cDNA was 5'RACE template switching with UMIs. TCRdb reprocessed the 5' RACE reads and stores each CDR3 protein as one record, lacking DNA. This sample's table has roughly 430,000 distinct CDR3 sequences. This TCR came from a woman aged 18 to 75 in good health. J is TRBJ1-1 and V is TRBV19. Sequenced material: blood T cells: a sorted CD56 or NKG2C T cell subset, CD4+ or CD8+ T cells, or bulk PBMC T cells (not recorded which). CDR3 residues: CASSIGNTEAFF.